A single sample is the source of the 25 T cell receptor beta chains below, sequenced in a study of regulatory T cells in long-lasting Graves disease. Time point defined: persistent/refractory GD, antithyroid drugs over 5 years with positive TRAb. Researchers made the TCR library from RNA that was extracted from PBMCs. For TCR beta, libraries came from iRepertoire HTBI primers and Arm-PCR of CDR3 regions. MiXCR was run by TCRdb on the multiplex PCR reads, yielding one entry per CDR3 protein. The table records about 660,000 distinct CDR3 sequences, about 32% of them present only once. Specimen: peripheral blood mononuclear cells (PBMCs), collected when the disease was refractory, from a patient treated with antithyroid drugs. The receptors derive from a female donor with Graves disease.

The J gene is TRBJ1-1, the V gene TRBV30, with a tentative D call TRBD1 (5 bases). Trimming shortened V by 0 bases and J by 6 bases, and 11 bases separated the two germline ends. Germline CDR1 is GTSNPN and CDR2 is SVGIG (reference sequence). The CDR3 length is 13 residues. CDR3 sequence reads: CAWSVSRAAEAFF. The CDR3 bases are TGTGCCTGGAGTGTATCCAGGGCGGCTGAAGCTTTCTTT.

The chain carries TRBV7-3 and TRBJ2-7, with D perhaps assigned TRBD1 or TRBD2 (6 bases each). Germline V gene sequence: CDR1 SGHTA, CDR2 FQGTGA. This CDR3 has 14 residues. The germline V and J ends were trimmed by 2 bases and 3 bases, with 11 bases remaining between them. Written as DNA, the CDR3 is TGTGCCAGCAGCTTAGGCAGGGGAGGCTACGAGCAGTACTTC. It is translated as CASSLGRGGYEQYF.

This chain connects TRBV7-9 to TRBJ1-5; 12 positions match TRBD1. Trimming removed 5 bases from V and 7 bases from J; junction bases left unmatched: 12. Germline lookup yields CDR1 SEHNR and CDR2 FQNEAQ (reference sequence). This CDR3 spans 17 amino acids. The CDR3 loop is CASSVGPGQGAEQPQHF. CDR3 in DNA: TGTGCCAGCAGCGTAGGCCCGGGACAGGGGGCAGAACAGCCCCAGCATTTT.

This clonotype was observed many times. V and J are TRBV12-3 or TRBV12-4 and TRBJ1-2; 8 nucleotides align to TRBD1. After removal of 4 bases from V and 5 bases from J, the junction contained 3 bases not matched to a gene. This CDR3 comprises 13 residues. CDR3 sequence reads: CASSSNRGYGYTF. In DNA form, the CDR3 reads TGTGCCAGCAGTTCAAACAGGGGGTATGGCTACACCTTC.

CDR3 residues: CASSNEGQGYRYTF. The CDR3 DNA follows: TGTGCCAGCAGCAACGAAGGACAGGGTTATCGCTACACCTTC. The genes are TRBV9 and TRBJ1-2, with 8 positions matching TRBD1. Trimming took 4 bases from V and 9 from J; bases not matched to a gene: 11. Germline CDR1 reads SGDLS; CDR2 reads YYNGEE. This CDR3 has 14 amino acids. Complete variable domain (other parts from reference TRBV9 and TRBJ1-2): DSGVTQTPKHLITATGQRVTLRCSPRSGDLSVYWYQQSLDQGLQFLIQYYNGEERAKGNILERFSAQQFPDLHSELNLSSLELGDSALYFCASSNEGQGYRYTFGSGTRLTVV.

This clonotype was seen a few times. The chain combines TRBV20-1 with TRBJ1-2, with D possibly matching TRBD1 (5 bases). Germline lookup yields CDR1 DFQATT and CDR2 SNEGSKA (reference sequence). The germline V and J ends were trimmed by 5 bases and 2 bases, with 15 bases remaining between them. The CDR3 contains 14 residues. Written as DNA, the CDR3 is TGCAGTGCTTCCCGTAAGGGGCCCAACTATGGCTACACCTTC. It is translated as CSASRKGPNYGYTF.

This clonotype has only a few counts. This sequence joins TRBV6-1 and TRBJ2-5; D call uncertain. Germline CDR1 is MNHNS and CDR2 is SASEGT. The CDR3 extends over 12 amino acids. V was pared by 7 bases and J by 5 bases, with 11 bases between. DNA for the CDR3: TGTGCCAGCAATCGCCGGCTGGAGACCCAGTACTTC. Protein sequence: CASNRRLETQYF.

In this sample, this clonotype turned up a few times. J is TRBJ2-5 and V is TRBV20-1; 12 positions agree with TRBD2. J was trimmed by 5 bases and V by 3 bases; bases with no gene match: 4. The CDR3 runs to 14 residues. CDR1 DFQATT and CDR2 SNEGSKA come from the germline V gene (reference sequence). The DNA for the CDR3 is TGCAGTGCTAGGACTAGCGGGAGTACGGAGACCCAGTACTTC. It codes for CSARTSGSTETQYF.

The chain carries TRBV7-9 and TRBJ1-1; D gene unclear. CDR1 is SEHNR and CDR2 is FQNEAQ in the germline V gene (reference sequence). The CDR3 is 14 amino acids. V was pared by 5 bases and J by 6 bases, with 16 bases between. CDR3 protein: CASSQGPPRAEAFF. In nucleotides, the CDR3 is TGTGCCAGCAGCCAAGGACCCCCGAGGGCTGAAGCTTTCTTT.

This clonotype was recorded at least ten times. This chain joins TRBV6-1 and TRBJ2-7, with 9 bases matching TRBD2. This CDR3 contains 16 residues. Germline CDR1 MNHNS, CDR2 SASEGT. J gave up 0 bases and V 6 bases, and 9 bases lay outside the gene matches. CDR3 residues: CASRPSGEGPSYEQYF. The CDR3 nucleotides are TGTGCCAGCAGGCCTAGCGGGGAGGGGCCCTCCTACGAGCAGTACTTC.

As concerns this clonotype: One base away lies a much larger clone, so this may be a sequencing read error. The CDR3 end shows no conserved phenylalanine or tryptophan, and so a read error is likely. The chain couples TRBV20-1 to TRBJ2-5; a weak D match, TRBD2 (6 bases). The CDR3 is 13 residues long. The V gene's germline CDR1 is DFQATT and CDR2 SNEGSKA (reference sequence). V was clipped by 3 bases and J by 4 bases, with 12 bases between them. The CDR3 DNA is TGCAGTGCTAGGAGGAGGAGGGGAGAGACCCAGTACTCC. Its translation: CSARRRRGETQYS.

In this sample, this clonotype turned up many times. The V call is TRBV11-2, the J call TRBJ2-7; D may be TRBD1 (6 bases). The CDR3 totals 14 residues. Germline loops: CDR1 SGHAT, CDR2 FQNNGV. Trimming pared 1 base from V and 6 bases from J, leaving 13 bases between. CDR3 sequence (DNA): TGTGCCAGCAGCTTAGCTGGGACACCCGGCGAGCAGTACTTC. Translated, it gives CASSLAGTPGEQYF.

CDR3 bases: TGTGCCAGTACCCGCATACAGGGTTCTACTTATGGCTACACCTTC. This codes for CASTRIQGSTYGYTF. The chain combines TRBV19 with TRBJ1-2; D is possibly TRBD1 (6 bases). This CDR3 spans 15 amino acids. Germline CDR1 reads LNHDA; CDR2 reads SQIVND (reference sequence). Trimming took off 7 bases at V and 5 bases at J, with 20 bases between the two ends.

This chain joins TRBV7-3 and TRBJ2-2; no firm D call. The CDR3 is 14 residues long. Trimming stripped 3 bases from V and 4 bases from J, with 9 bases between. Germline loops: CDR1 SGHTA, CDR2 FQGTGA. The CDR3 sequence is CASSLDGFTGELFF. Written as DNA, the CDR3 is TGTGCCAGCAGCTTGGACGGATTCACCGGGGAGCTGTTTTTT.

This rearrangement joins TRBV12-3 or TRBV12-4 to TRBJ2-7; 11 nucleotides line up with TRBD2. This CDR3 region has 16 residues. Trimming removed 2 bases from V and 5 bases from J; junction bases left unmatched: 8. The CDR3 coding sequence is TGTGCCAGCAGTTTATTAATAGCGGGAGGGCCTAACGAGCAGTACTTC. It yields the protein CASSLLIAGGPNEQYF.

This clonotype was counted ten times or more. This chain uses TRBV6-1 with TRBJ2-7, with D possibly being TRBD2 (6 bases). Trimming left V 7 bases short and J 1 base short, with 11 bases between. In germline, CDR1 is MNHNS, CDR2 SASEGT. The CDR3 extends over 13 amino acids. CDR3 DNA sequence: TGTGCCAGCACGCGGGGCCGATCCTACGAGCAGTACTTC. Protein product: CASTRGRSYEQYF.

The chain carries TRBV3-1 and TRBJ1-2, with TRBD1 identical over 7 bases. The ends lost 4 bases at V and 8 bases at J; junction bases unmatched: 7. The CDR3 length is 13 residues. Germline assignment: CDR1 LGHDT and CDR2 YNNKEL (reference sequence). CDR3 nucleotide sequence: TGTGCCAGCAGCCGCCCGGGACAGAAGGGCTACACCTTC. This translates into CASSRPGQKGYTF.

The sample holds a few counts of this clonotype. J is TRBJ1-2 and V is TRBV28, with D uncertain. Germline V CDR1 and CDR2: MDHEN, SYDVKM. The CDR3 is 14 amino acids. The ends were cut back, 3 bases at V and 3 bases at J, with 11 bases in the middle. The CDR3 protein is CASSFRGSHYGYTF. CDR3 coding DNA: TGTGCCAGCAGTTTCCGCGGAAGCCACTATGGCTACACCTTC.

In DNA, the CDR3 is TGTGCCAGCAGCGTAGGGGTGGGGTTGGGAAACGGATTCGAGCAGTACTTC. It is translated as CASSVGVGLGNGFEQYF. The J gene is TRBJ2-7, the V gene TRBV9; D unresolved. CDR3 length equals 17 residues. V lost 0 bases and J 6 bases, leaving 22 bases between the germline ends. The V gene's germline CDR1 is SGDLS and CDR2 YYNGEE.

The sample holds many counts of this clonotype. This chain links TRBV2 with TRBJ2-5; 8 bases are shared with TRBD2. Germline V gene lookup returns CDR1 SNHLY and CDR2 FYNNEI. The CDR3 runs 16 residues. J gave up 3 bases and V 8 bases, and 14 bases lay outside the gene matches. CDR3 in amino acids: CASSPQPGLGEETQYF. The CDR3 DNA follows: TGTGCCAGCTCGCCCCAACCGGGACTAGGGGAAGAGACCCAGTACTTC. The full variable domain, its missing parts supplied by reference TRBV2 and TRBJ2-5, is EPEVTQTPSHQVTQMGQEVILRCVPISNHLYFYWYRQILGQKVEFLVSFYNNEISEKSEIFDDQFSVERPDGSNFTLKIRSTKLEDSAMYFCASSPQPGLGEETQYFGPGTRLLVL.

This rearrangement joins TRBV6-2 or TRBV6-3 to TRBJ2-7; 7 bases map to TRBD1. The CDR3 has 15 amino acids. Unmatched junction bases numbered 4, after V lost 2 bases and J lost 0 bases. CDR1 and CDR2 (germline): MNHEY, SVGEGT. The CDR3 is CASSYLGTASYEQYF. CDR3 in DNA: TGTGCCAGCAGTTACCTCGGGACAGCCTCCTACGAGCAGTACTTC.

V usage is TRBV10-2 and J usage is TRBJ2-5; D assignment may be TRBD1 or TRBD2 (6 bases each). The CDR3 length is 14 residues. Deletions cut 7 bases from V and 1 base from J, with 13 bases between. Germline CDR1 WSHSY, CDR2 SAAADI. The CDR3 coding sequence is TGCGCCAGCACTATGGGGGGCTTCCAAGAGACCCAGTACTTC. Its translation is CASTMGGFQETQYF.

In its sample, this clonotype was seen a few times. This chain uses TRBV7-9 with TRBJ1-1, with D unclear. Trimming took off 3 bases at V and 10 bases at J, with 12 bases between the two ends. Germline V gives CDR1 SEHNR, CDR2 FQNEAQ (reference sequence). CDR3 size: 12 residues. The CDR3, as DNA: TGTGCCAGCAGCTTCCCGGGAGTGGGAGCTTTCTTT. It translates to CASSFPGVGAFF.

The V gene is TRBV7-2, the J gene TRBJ1-6; the D is unclear. This CDR3 is 16 amino acids long. Germline V gives CDR1 SGHTA, CDR2 FQGNSA. V was trimmed by 5 bases and J by 10 bases, leaving 21 bases between them. The CDR3 DNA sequence: TGTGCCAGCAGCCCAACCCGTACGCACACAGACTCACCCCTCCACTTT. Its protein is CASSPTRTHTDSPLHF.

This clonotype was detected only a few times. This chain joins TRBV30 and TRBJ1-5; TRBD1 aligns across 7 bases. V lost 5 bases and J lost 5; bases outside the gene matches: 6. From germline, CDR1 is GTSNPN and CDR2 SVGIG (reference sequence). The CDR3 length is 13 residues. CDR3 sequence: CAWGTDRDQPQHF. The CDR3 DNA reads as TGTGCCTGGGGAACTGACAGGGATCAGCCCCAGCATTTT.